The 8 T cell receptor beta chains given below trace back to one sample, sequenced in a study of blood T cell repertoires in COVID-19. Produced via immunoSEQ multiplex PCR; TCRdb's table is partial and in-frame only. This sample yields 150,000 to 200,000 clones, of which approximately 83% are seen a single time; around 3% belongs to the top ten. The specimen sequenced was peripheral blood. These receptors were collected from a man in his fifties or sixties with acute or convalescent COVID-19.

The genes are TRBV18 and TRBJ2-7, with 7 nucleotides matching TRBD1. Trimming cost V 2 bases and J 11 bases; bases outside gene matches: 6. The CDR3 covers 12 residues. The germline gives CDR1 KGHSH, CDR2 LQKENI. The CDR3 region has the DNA TGTGCCAGCTCACCAACCGGGACAGAGGAGTACTTC. Translating it yields CASSPTGTEEYF.

The rearrangement uses TRBV5-1 and TRBJ1-6; possibly TRBD1 for D (6 bases). V was trimmed by 3 bases and J by 6 bases, leaving 10 bases between them. Looked up from germline, CDR1 is SGHRS and CDR2 is YFSETQ. This CDR3 comprises 14 residues. The CDR3 bases are TGCGCCAGCAGCTCCGAACAGGGTAATTCACCCCTCCACTTT. Translation: CASSSEQGNSPLHF.

As to this clone: The same CDR3 can be traced to other DNA sequences in this sample. This sequence joins TRBV28 and TRBJ2-7; the match to TRBD1 covers 8 bases. The V segment lost 5 bases and the J segment 0 bases; nucleotides outside the gene matches: 6. Per the germline V gene, CDR1 is MDHEN and CDR2 is SYDVKM. The CDR3 spans 15 residues. CDR3 protein: CASSTQGASSYEQYF. In DNA, the CDR3 is TGTGCCAGCAGTACCCAGGGGGCCAGCTCCTACGAGCAGTACTTC.

The rearrangement uses TRBV6-5 and TRBJ1-5; tentatively, D is TRBD1 (5 bases). The CDR3 runs 13 residues. V lost 7 bases and J lost 5, with 12 bases in between. Germline V gene lookup returns CDR1 MNHEY and CDR2 SVGAGI. Written as DNA, the CDR3 is TGTGCCAGCACCCGACAGCTCGATCAGCCCCAGCATTTT. It encodes CASTRQLDQPQHF.

The chain carries TRBV29-1 and TRBJ2-7, with 7 bases that match TRBD1. The CDR3 sequence is 11 residues long. V shed 7 bases, J shed 6 bases, and the junction held 6 bases outside the gene matches. Germline values: CDR1 SQVTM, CDR2 ANQGSEA. CDR3 sequence reads: CSALTGREQYF. The CDR3 bases are TGCAGCGCCCTGACAGGGCGCGAGCAGTACTTC.

The rearrangement links TRBV28 to TRBJ1-2; TRBD1 might be the D (5 bases). Germline V gene data show CDR1 as MDHEN and CDR2 as SYDVKM. The CDR3 consists of 16 residues. Trimming shortened V by 4 bases and J by 3 bases, and 18 bases separated the two germline ends. This chain's CDR3 is CASSSLVAGWDYGYTF. The CDR3 nucleotides are TGTGCCAGCAGTTCCCTCGTGGCAGGGTGGGACTATGGCTACACCTTC.

The chain recombines TRBV6-6 with TRBJ1-1; D remains ambiguous. CDR3 size: 13 residues. The ends were cut back, 7 bases at V and 1 base at J, with 10 bases in the middle. Germline V gives CDR1 MNHNY, CDR2 SVGAGI (reference sequence). The CDR3 spells CASTSFSNTEAFF. DNA for the CDR3: TGTGCCAGCACCTCTTTTTCGAACACTGAAGCTTTCTTT.

The V gene is TRBV15, the J gene TRBJ2-1, with D possibly being TRBD2 (5 bases). Trimming shortened V by 0 bases and J by 0 bases, and 9 bases separated the two germline ends. The CDR3 totals 16 residues. Germline CDR1 LNHNV, CDR2 YYDKDF (reference sequence). The CDR3 is CATSRERGSSYNEQFF. The CDR3 nucleotides are TGTGCCACCAGCAGAGAGAGAGGGAGCTCCTACAATGAGCAGTTCTTC.